A single sample is the source of the 5 T cell receptor beta chains below, sequenced in a study of CD8+CD57+ T cells in acquired aplastic anemia (dated by TCRdb to 2017 to 2018). The patients picked for sequencing were ones in whom flow cytometry had shown an expansion of CD8+CD57+ cells. Instrument on record: Illumina HiSeq 2000. TCR beta VDJ combination and CDR3 sequence profiling used genomic DNA as the template. TCRdb reran the public reads through fastp at Q25 and MiXCR, keeping productive beta chains. Rows matching on CDR3 protein sequence are summarized as one entry with the most common DNA and genes. The sample table records roughly 250,000 distinct CDR3 sequences; about 44% of these occur just once. 6.5% to 10% of the sample is taken by the ten largest. The sample was sorted CD4+, CD8+, or CD8+CD57+ T cells (not recorded which) from PBMCs. The origin of the receptors is a human donor with aplastic anemia.

This chain uses TRBV2 with TRBJ1-6; D not resolved. This CDR3 spans 12 amino acids. The V end was cut by 2 bases, the J end by 12 bases, with 8 bases between. Per the germline V gene, CDR1 is SNHLY and CDR2 is FYNNEI. Written as DNA, the CDR3 is TGTGCCAGCAGTGAAAACACCGGACCCCTCCACTTT. Its protein product is CASSENTGPLHF.

Ten or more counts support this clonotype. The chain carries TRBV4-1 and TRBJ2-1, with 8 bases aligning to TRBD2. Germline CDR1 MGHRA, CDR2 YSYEKL. There are 17 residues in the CDR3. Trimming removed 3 bases from V and 0 bases from J; junction bases left unmatched: 7. CDR3 residues: CASSQTSGSVSYNEQFF. The CDR3 DNA is TGCGCCAGCAGCCAGACAAGCGGGAGTGTCTCCTACAATGAGCAGTTCTTC.

This clonotype was seen many times. The V and J genes are TRBV7-2 and TRBJ2-1, with D perhaps matching TRBD2 (5 bases). Germline CDR1 and CDR2: SGHTA and FQGNSA. The length of the CDR3 is 15 residues. Trimming cost V 2 bases and J 8 bases, with 16 bases left between them. CDR3 residues: CASSLIVRETDEQFF. The DNA for the CDR3 is TGTGCCAGCAGCTTAATAGTGAGGGAGACGGATGAGCAGTTCTTC. The full variable domain, in which reference TRBV7-2 and TRBJ2-1 provide the parts outside the CDR3, is GAGVSQSPSNKVTEKGKDVELRCDPISGHTALYWYRQSLGQGLEFLIYFQGNSAPDKSGLPSDRFSAERTGGSVSTLTIQRTQQEDSAVYLCASSLIVRETDEQFFGPGTRLTVL.

This clonotype occurred many times. The chain recombines TRBV7-8 with TRBJ1-3; 8 bases fit TRBD1. CDR1 is SGHVS, CDR2 FQNEAQ, per germline. There are 12 residues in the CDR3. Trimming removed 5 bases from V and 12 bases from J; junction bases left unmatched: 6. CDR3 loop: CASSSNRGNIYF. Written as DNA, the CDR3 is TGTGCCAGCAGCAGCAACAGGGGGAACATATATTTT.

This clonotype has at least ten counts. The V gene is TRBV7-8, the J gene TRBJ2-4, with 7 positions matching TRBD1. Losses at the gene ends were 4 bases for V and 7 bases for J; bases not matched to a gene: 13. Germline V CDR1 and CDR2: SGHVS, FQNEAQ. The CDR3 is 16 residues long. The CDR3 sequence: CASSSTPVTGENIQYF. The CDR3 DNA reads TGTGCCAGCAGCTCGACTCCTGTTACAGGGGAGAACATTCAGTACTTC.